This TCR beta chain emerged from a study of blood T cell repertoires in COVID-19. The V gene lost 2 bases and the J gene lost 6 bases, with 3 bases spanning the gap. This CDR3 has 11 residues. The V gene's germline CDR1 is LGHNA and CDR2 YSLEER. TCRdb's table, derived via immunoSEQ multiplex PCR, lists solely in-frame clones and lacks some. The sample lists roughly 220,000 clones, about 90% occurring once. Enrolled through a virtual design, the participants were between roughly 18 and 100 years of age and came from around 25 US areas. The genes are TRBV4-3 and TRBJ2-3; no clear D. The clonotype was recovered from a woman between 50 and 59 years old with acute COVID-19. Sequencing was carried out using PBMCs or T cells enriched from blood (not recorded which). The CDR3 DNA follows: TGCGCCAGCAGCCAACTGGATACGCAGTATTTT. Protein sequence: CASSQLDTQYF.